The subject of this entry is one T cell receptor beta chain. Its antigen is unknown. Trimming left V 5 bases short and J 5 bases short, with 12 bases between. Germline assignment: CDR1 SGHVS and CDR2 FQNEAQ. The CDR3 is made up of 13 amino acids. The sample is drawn from a study of blood T cells in healthy people across ages. Study conclusions and caveats: Strong correlation existed between TCR beta diversity and naive T cell percentage.

A second PCR, run for roughly 7 to 11 cycles, used a sample-barcoded 5' primer plus a J-beta primer mix. Each CDR3 protein gets one entry after TCRdb re-called the 5' RACE reads with MiXCR. The sample contains 1.5 million to 2 million distinct CDR3 sequences, about 28% of which appear only once. The chain combines TRBV7-8 with TRBJ1-1; tentatively, D is TRBD1 (6 bases). This receptor was taken from a woman aged 25 to 39 in good health. The sequenced sample was blood. The CDR3 sequence: CASSIKGGTEAFF. The CDR3 DNA reads as TGTGCCAGCAGCATTAAGGGGGGAACTGAAGCTTTCTTT. The full variable domain, completed using reference TRBV7-8 and TRBJ1-1, is GAGVSQSPRYKVAKRGQDVALRCDPISGHVSLFWYQQALGQGPEFLTYFQNEAQLDKSGLPSDRFFAERPEGSVSTLKIQRTQQEDSAVYLCASSIKGGTEAFFGQGTRLTVV.